The T cell receptor (beta chain) under discussion was sequenced for a study of T cells expressing NK-cell markers. Study in general: From sorted CD3+CD56+NKG2C+, CD3+CD56+NKG2C- and CD3+CD56-NKG2C+ T cells came the TCR beta repertoires. Seven HCMV-seropositive donors and one seronegative donor made up the eight sequenced donors.

General observations from the study: These clonotypes, the leaders elsewhere, also led the CD3+CD56-NKG2C+ fraction in a handful of donors.

In germline, CDR1 is GTSNPN, CDR2 SVGIG (reference sequence). The CDR3 is 13 residues long. With the 5' RACE reads reprocessed, TCRdb shows one record per CDR3 protein and no DNA. The sample holds around 470,000 distinct CDR3 sequences. As regards this clonotype: Its specificity is not known.

The chain uses TRBV30 and TRBJ1-2. The sequence derives from a woman aged 45-59 years in good health. What was sequenced was blood T cells: a sorted CD56 or NKG2C T cell subset, CD4+ or CD8+ T cells, or bulk PBMC T cells (not recorded which). The chain's CDR3 is CAWIGRANYGYTF.